What follows are 22 T cell receptor beta chains derived from one specimen sequenced in a study of blood T cell repertoires in COVID-19. Generated by immunoSEQ multiplex PCR, the TCRdb table keeps only in-frame clones and is missing some. The repertoire holds about 200,000 clones, with 80% as singletons. Material for sequencing was peripheral blood. These receptors were obtained from a woman aged 65 to 85 with acute or convalescent COVID-19.

The chain uses TRBV5-6 and TRBJ1-1; D is unclear. V was cut by 0 bases and J by 4 bases, with 25 bases left in between. This CDR3 has 19 residues. Looked up from germline, CDR1 is SGHDT and CDR2 is YYEEEE. CDR3 residues: CASSLDGAASPKWSTEAFF. Written as DNA, the CDR3 is TGTGCCAGCAGCTTGGATGGCGCGGCATCCCCAAAATGGAGCACTGAAGCTTTCTTT.

The chain is built from TRBV29-1 and TRBJ1-2; D gene uncertain. Germline assignment: CDR1 SQVTM and CDR2 ANQGSEA. V gave up 6 bases and J gave up 3 bases, with 11 bases separating them. This CDR3 contains 12 residues. CDR3 residues: CSVPTRDYGYTF. The CDR3 nucleotides read TGCAGCGTCCCCACGAGGGACTATGGCTACACCTTC.

J is TRBJ2-7 and V is TRBV28, with unresolved D. Trimming took 4 bases from V and 9 from J, leaving 13 bases between them. This CDR3 is built from 12 residues. CDR1 MDHEN and CDR2 SYDVKM come from the germline V gene. This CDR3 reads CASSSAARGQYF. DNA of the CDR3: TGTGCCAGCAGTTCGGCGGCACGAGGGCAGTACTTC.

This clone occurred once. This rearrangement joins TRBV7-3 to TRBJ2-2; TRBD2 aligns across 10 bases. The CDR3 has 16 amino acids. The V and J ends lost 5 bases and 6 bases, in that order; junction bases with no gene match: 9. In germline, CDR1 is SGHTA, CDR2 FQGTGA. Here the CDR3 DNA reads TGTGCCAGCAGCAAAACCCCAGCGGGAGGGGCCGGGGAGCTGTTTTTT. It encodes CASSKTPAGGAGELFF.

CDR3 residues: CASSAGPGGTQYF. In nucleotides, the CDR3 is TGTGCCAGCAGCGCCGGTCCTGGCGGGACCCAGTACTTC. This sequence joins TRBV9 and TRBJ2-5; no clear D gene. Trimming pared 3 bases from V and 7 bases from J, leaving 13 bases between. Germline V CDR1 and CDR2: SGDLS, YYNGEE. The CDR3 totals 13 residues.

V is TRBV27 and J is TRBJ2-5; possibly TRBD1 for D (6 bases). Germline loops: CDR1 MNHEY, CDR2 SMNVEV (reference sequence). The germline V and J ends were trimmed by 2 bases and 3 bases, with 10 bases remaining between them. The CDR3 length is 14 residues. CDR3 amino acids: CASSLQGREETQYF. CDR3 nucleotide sequence: TGTGCCAGCAGTTTACAGGGGCGCGAAGAGACCCAGTACTTC.

The rearrangement links TRBV6-5 to TRBJ2-7; the match to TRBD2 covers 11 bases. CDR1 is MNHEY and CDR2 is SVGAGI in the germline V gene. V lost 4 bases to trimming and J lost 2 bases; unmatched junction nucleotides: 4. This CDR3 comprises 15 residues. CDR3 in amino acids: CASSSPGLAAYEQYF. The DNA of the CDR3 is TGTGCCAGCAGTTCCCCGGGACTAGCGGCCTACGAGCAGTACTTC.

This chain uses TRBV10-1 with TRBJ2-7; TRBD2 aligns across 7 bases. Germline V gives CDR1 WNHNN, CDR2 SYGVQD (reference sequence). J gave up 3 bases and V 9 bases, and 5 bases lay outside the gene matches. This CDR3 comprises 12 residues. The CDR3 protein is CARKTSDYEQYF. CDR3 in DNA: TGCGCCAGGAAAACTAGCGACTACGAGCAGTACTTC.

The rearrangement joins TRBV28 to TRBJ2-7, with 9 nucleotides matching TRBD2. This CDR3 is 15 amino acids long. Losses at the gene ends were 1 base for V and 3 bases for J; bases not matched to a gene: 4. The germline V gene has CDR1 MDHEN and CDR2 SYDVKM. The CDR3 region is CASSLSSGTYYEQYF. The CDR3 DNA reads TGTGCCAGCAGTTTATCTAGCGGGACCTACTACGAGCAGTACTTC.

The J gene is TRBJ2-3, the V gene TRBV5-6; 12 nucleotides agree with TRBD2. V was clipped by 4 bases and J by 3 bases; unmatched bases: 6. This CDR3 is 16 amino acids long. Per germline, CDR1 SGHDT and CDR2 YYEEEE. The CDR3 coding sequence is TGTGCCAGCAGCCCGACTAGCGGGAGAGGGACAGATACGCAGTATTTT. It encodes CASSPTSGRGTDTQYF.

J is TRBJ2-1 and V is TRBV19; 10 nucleotides agree with TRBD2. This CDR3 region has 15 residues. The J segment lost 6 bases and the V segment lost 4 bases, leaving 6 bases of the junction unmatched. Germline values: CDR1 LNHDA, CDR2 SQIVND (reference sequence). CDR3 amino acids: CASSKWSGRANEQFF. The CDR3 region has the DNA TGTGCCAGTAGTAAGTGGAGCGGGAGGGCCAATGAGCAGTTCTTC.

The J gene is TRBJ2-5, the V gene TRBV12-3 or TRBV12-4; D gene uncertain. The CDR3 runs to 13 residues. Trimming removed 8 bases at V and 1 base at J, with 11 bases between. CDR3 sequence (DNA): TGTGCCAGCCGTGACAATGCCCAAGAGACCCAGTACTTC. As protein: CASRDNAQETQYF.

The chain's CDR3 is CASSVSGTRRSTGELFF. CDR3 coding DNA: TGTGCCAGTAGTGTCTCCGGGACACGACGTTCCACCGGGGAGCTGTTTTTT. This sequence joins TRBV19 and TRBJ2-2; a weak D match, TRBD1 (6 bases). The CDR3 totals 17 residues. The germline V gene encodes CDR1 LNHDA and CDR2 SQIVND (reference sequence). The V end lost 5 bases, the J end lost 4 bases, and 20 bases lay between the germline ends.

This clone was seen only a few times. This sample includes further DNA sequences coding for the same CDR3. CDR3 nucleotides: TGTGCCACCAGCAGAGGCGGGAGTTCCTACGAGCAGTACTTC. The encoded protein is CATSRGGSSYEQYF. V is TRBV15 and J is TRBJ2-7; TRBD2 matches at 7 bases. Germline CDR1 is LNHNV and CDR2 is YYDKDF (reference sequence). This CDR3 spans 14 amino acids. V lost 1 base to trimming and J lost 1 base; unmatched junction nucleotides: 1.

The rearrangement links TRBV3-1 (or the pseudogene TRBV3-2) to TRBJ2-7; tentative D call: TRBD1 (6 bases). Trimming stripped 2 bases from V and 6 bases from J, with 20 bases between. CDR1 LGHDT and CDR2 YNNKEL come from the germline V gene (reference sequence). This CDR3 contains 16 residues. The CDR3 DNA sequence: TGTGCCAGCAGCCAATGGAATGGGGGCGAGGGGAGCGAGCAGTACTTC. Encoded protein: CASSQWNGGEGSEQYF.

This chain uses TRBV28 with TRBJ2-7; maybe TRBD2 (7 bases). Trimming shortened V by 8 bases and J by 0 bases, and 14 bases separated the two germline ends. Germline V gene data show CDR1 as MDHEN and CDR2 as SYDVKM. This CDR3 contains 14 residues. The CDR3 reads CASQRGGSSYEQYF. The CDR3 nucleotides are TGTGCCAGCCAAAGGGGGGGGAGCTCCTACGAGCAGTACTTC.

This chain links TRBV5-1 with TRBJ1-1; D gene uncertain. The CDR3 loop spans 14 amino acids. The germline V and J ends were trimmed by 2 bases and 5 bases, with 13 bases remaining between them. Per germline, CDR1 SGHRS and CDR2 YFSETQ. CDR3 loop: CASSLQSSGTEAFF. CDR3 coding DNA: TGCGCCAGCAGCTTACAGTCGTCTGGGACTGAAGCTTTCTTT.

This clone was seen a handful of times. The chain is built from TRBV4-1 and TRBJ1-2; D possibly corresponds to TRBD1 (6 bases). The V end lost 5 bases, the J end lost 0 bases, and 16 bases lay between the germline ends. This CDR3 spans 16 amino acids. Germline V gene lookup returns CDR1 MGHRA and CDR2 YSYEKL. The CDR3 DNA is TGCGCCAGCAGCTACCCGGGGTGGACAGCTAACTATGGCTACACCTTC. Translating gives CASSYPGWTANYGYTF.

This sequence joins TRBV29-1 and TRBJ2-7; 8 bases are shared with TRBD2. There are 12 residues in the CDR3. Trimming cost V 4 bases and J 2 bases; bases outside gene matches: 1. Germline V gene data show CDR1 as SQVTM and CDR2 as ANQGSEA. The DNA for the CDR3 is TGCAGCGTTGGTAGCGGGACCTACGAGCAGTACTTC. Protein product: CSVGSGTYEQYF.

The genes are TRBV28 and TRBJ1-5; TRBD1 might be the D (5 bases). This CDR3 has 13 residues. Germline values: CDR1 MDHEN, CDR2 SYDVKM. Trimming took off 7 bases at V and 1 base at J, with 8 bases between the two ends. CDR3 coding DNA: TGTGCCAGCAACCGACAGAGCAATCAGCCCCAGCATTTT. Protein: CASNRQSNQPQHF.

The CDR3 sequence is CASSLRDTTREKLFF. The CDR3 DNA sequence: TGTGCCAGCAGTCTCAGGGACACTACACGGGAAAAACTGTTTTTT. The chain uses TRBV28 and TRBJ1-4; a weak D match, TRBD1 (6 bases). Germline values: CDR1 MDHEN, CDR2 SYDVKM. V lost 5 bases, J lost 8 bases, and 18 bases lay in between. This CDR3 contains 15 residues.

The chain is built from TRBV2 and TRBJ1-5; the D gene is possibly TRBD1 (5 bases). Looked up from germline, CDR1 is SNHLY and CDR2 is FYNNEI. There are 13 residues in the CDR3. The V and J ends lost 4 bases and 11 bases respectively, with 15 bases between them. The CDR3 DNA sequence: TGTGCCAGCAGTGCTGTGCGGGGGACCTCCCAGCATTTT. It encodes CASSAVRGTSQHF.